These T cell receptor beta chains were read from a single sample in a study of shared clonotypes between healthy human individuals. Generated by immunoSEQ multiplex PCR, the TCRdb table keeps only in-frame clones and is missing some. The data show over 2,000,000 clones, around 93% seen once. Sequenced input: naive CD8+ T cells from PBMCs. The origin of the receptors is a man in his late teens or twenties in good health. Some clones in this sample may be carry-over from other donors' samples. CDR3s include the opening cysteine and the closing phenylalanine or tryptophan.

17	TRBJ1-4	TRBV27	CASSPLRNRGANEKLFF
13	.	TRBV11-2	CASSLVGVREQYF
16	TRBJ2-2	TRBV7-9	CASSPPTGGRAGELFF
17	TRBJ2-2	TRBV7-9	CASSLSPRIVGTGELFF
15	TRBJ2-7	TRBV28	CASSLRLSDRDEQYF
16	TRBJ2-3	TRBV7-9	CASSLTAGIMSDTQYF
13	TRBJ2-1	TRBV27	CASSVGTGDEQFF
15	TRBJ2-1	TRBV6-5	CASSYRREGLGEQFF
12	TRBJ2-2	TRBV6-4	CASSAGGGELFF
12	TRBJ1-2	TRBV5-6	CASSPGARGYTF
15	TRBJ2-1	TRBV6-5	CASKSPGLLYNEQFF
14	TRBJ2-7	TRBV28	CGSIGASGFYEQYF
14	TRBJ2-1	TRBV5-4	CASGERGNFNEQFF
15	TRBJ2-7	TRBV7-9	CASSDRDIPSNEQYF
18	TRBJ2-6	TRBV9	CASSVVRAGGSGANVLTF
17	TRBJ2-3	TRBV27	CASSFLKLRGVSDTQYF
15	TRBJ2-5	TRBV7-9	CASSLTGQYLWTQYF
14	TRBJ2-7	TRBV13	CASSTGDSPYEQYF
14	TRBJ1-1	TRBV6-1	CASRGGFGLSGAFF
12	TRBJ2-7	TRBV9	CASSPRTGEQYF
13	TRBJ1-1	TRBV28	CASSLTENTEAFF
14	TRBJ2-1	TRBV29-1	CSVDGAGEYNEQFF
16	TRBJ2-7	TRBV19	CASSWQGGLPPHEQYF
16	TRBJ2-1	TRBV5-1	CASSLQRLVEANEQFF
15	TRBJ2-2	TRBV9	CASKDGYTNTGELFF
15	TRBJ1-1	TRBV28	CASSITRHRGTEAFF
16	TRBJ1-4	TRBV5-1	CASSLVAEATNEKLFF
11	TRBJ1-1	TRBV7-9	CASSHLPEAFF
16	TRBJ2-7	TRBV5-8	CASSKETGIYSYEQYF
14	TRBJ2-7	TRBV27	CASSRGRVYYEQYF
13	TRBJ1-2	TRBV28	CASSVDSNYGYTF
15	TRBJ2-1	TRBV7-2	CASTHRASYFYEQFF
15	TRBJ1-1	TRBV13	CASSLADRGRDEAFF
19	TRBJ1-5	TRBV19	CASSMAAGRAASFNQPQHF
15	TRBJ2-2	TRBV10-1	CASSPTRQGTGELFF
15	TRBJ2-6	TRBV27	CASSFAGAGANVLTF
17	TRBJ2-1	TRBV5-6	CASSFLGGGPSNNEQFF
14	TRBJ2-7	TRBV9	CASSASGTDYEQYF
14	TRBJ2-3	TRBV6-5	CASSGFGPTDTQYF
15	TRBJ2-7	TRBV10-3	CAISESGTPAAEQYF
20	TRBJ2-6	TRBV9	CASSLNPTESRGAGANVLTF
13	TRBJ1-4	TRBV5-1	CATLLGIGEKLFF
14	TRBJ1-2	TRBV28	CASSLAGGDYGYTF
13	TRBJ1-1	TRBV6-5	CASTERRNTEAFF
13	TRBJ1-1	TRBV7-9	CASKGQEGTEAFF
12	TRBJ2-5	TRBV6-6	CASSRTDGTQYF